The T cell receptor (beta chain) described here comes from a study of early T cells in non-severe SARS-CoV-2 infection. Study-wide background: Alpha and beta chains were unpaired, from unsorted whole-blood bulk RNA.

This clonotype came up a few times. The germline V gene has CDR1 MDHEN and CDR2 SYDVKM. V was clipped by 6 bases and J by 16 bases, with 16 bases between them. This CDR3 contains 11 residues. TCRdb reanalysed the 5' RACE reads using MiXCR and keeps one entry per CDR3 protein. The sample records around 46,000 distinct CDR3 sequences, approximately 5.9% being singletons. The chain has TRBV28 and TRBJ2-1; possible D gene TRBD2, 5 bases. The source of this sequence is an adult who was a healthcare worker with PCR-confirmed SARS-CoV-2 infection or an uninfected control (not recorded which). Sequenced material: whole blood, taken at baseline. Here the CDR3 DNA reads TGTGCCAGCAGATCGGACTCCGCCTTTTTCTTC. Encoded protein: CASRSDSAFFF.